These T cell receptor beta chains were read from a single sample in a study of shared clonotypes between healthy human individuals. Method: immunoSEQ multiplex PCR; TCRdb's copy keeps in-frame clones and lacks some. The table includes about 1.5 million clones, 95% to 97% detected once. The material sequenced was naive CD4+ T cells sorted from blood. The receptors shown here come from a young man in good health. The CDR3 runs from the conserved cysteine through the conserved F or W. D genes are given only for firm matches. The listing skips clone size in some rows; elsewhere it reads once, few, many or a size class.

D gene,V gene,clone size,J gene,CDR3 length,CDR3 protein,CDR3 DNA
.,TRBV5-4,.,TRBJ2-2,16,CASSFRDPTNTGELFF,TGTGCCAGCAGCTTCCGAGACCCTACGAACACCGGGGAGCTGTTTTTT
TRBD2,TRBV29-1,.,TRBJ2-7,15,CSVEVRLAGLYEQYF,TGCAGCGTTGAAGTAAGGCTAGCGGGACTCTACGAGCAGTACTTC
.,TRBV2,.,TRBJ1-5,13,CASRDRFNQPQHF,TGTGCCAGCAGAGACAGGTTTAATCAGCCCCAGCATTTT
TRBD1,TRBV5-1,.,TRBJ1-1,15,CASSPQGGMNTEAFF,TGCGCCAGCAGCCCCCAGGGGGGCATGAACACTGAAGCTTTCTTT
.,TRBV28,.,TRBJ2-2,15,CASSLRGGGSGELFF,TGTGCCAGCAGTTTAAGGGGAGGGGGATCCGGGGAGCTGTTTTTT
.,TRBV28,.,TRBJ2-2,12,CASSLNTGELFF,TGTGCCAGCAGCCTTAACACCGGGGAGCTGTTTTTT
.,TRBV4-1,once,TRBJ2-3,14,CASSQDPRGNTQYF,TGCGCCAGCAGCCAAGATCCCAGGGGAAATACGCAGTATTTT
.,TRBV28,.,TRBJ1-2,14,CASTPGDRNYGYTF,TGTGCCAGCACCCCGGGGGACCGCAACTATGGCTACACCTTC
TRBD1,TRBV11-2,.,TRBJ2-1,16,CASSREAGGSYNEQFF,TGTGCCAGCAGCCGAGAGGCAGGGGGCTCCTACAATGAGCAGTTCTTC
TRBD1,TRBV15,.,TRBJ2-3,12,CATSSSGGTQYF,TGTGCCACCAGCAGCTCAGGGGGTACGCAGTATTTT
.,TRBV10-3,.,TRBJ2-1,15,CAISESLASYNEQFF,TGTGCCATCAGTGAGTCCCTAGCAAGCTACAATGAGCAGTTCTTC
TRBD2,TRBV9,.,TRBJ2-2,16,CASSPREVKLGGELFF,TGTGCCAGCAGCCCCCGGGAGGTTAAGTTGGGCGGGGAGCTGTTTTTT
.,TRBV4-3,.,TRBJ2-7,16,CASSQDLESVGYEQYF,TGCGCCAGCAGCCAAGATCTGGAGAGCGTAGGCTACGAGCAGTACTTC
TRBD1,TRBV19,.,TRBJ2-3,14,CASRNDRGTDTQYF,TGTGCCAGTAGAAATGACAGGGGCACAGATACGCAGTATTTT
.,TRBV19,few,TRBJ1-2,13,CASSLGPAYGYTF,TGTGCCAGTAGTTTAGGGCCGGCCTATGGCTACACCTTC
TRBD1,TRBV5-4,.,TRBJ2-7,16,CASSSRQGSSAYEQYF,TGTGCCAGCAGCTCCCGACAGGGATCATCAGCCTACGAGCAGTACTTC
.,TRBV28,.,TRBJ1-5,17,CASSPKTGERRNQPQHF,TGTGCCAGCAGTCCCAAGACCGGTGAGCGACGCAATCAGCCCCAGCATTTT
TRBD2,TRBV25-1,.,TRBJ2-7,15,CASSQRLAEMTLQYF,TGTGCCAGCAGTCAAAGACTAGCGGAAATGACTTTGCAGTACTTC
.,TRBV5-5,once,TRBJ1-2,14,CASSRGAGPYGYTF,TGTGCCAGCAGCAGGGGGGCGGGGCCCTATGGCTACACCTTC
TRBD1,TRBV10-3,.,TRBJ2-7,15,CAISESGTGGFEQYF,TGTGCCATCAGTGAGTCGGGGACAGGGGGTTTCGAGCAGTACTTC
.,TRBV28,.,TRBJ1-4,14,CASSLGGIGEKLFF,TGTGCCAGCAGTTTAGGAGGGATCGGTGAAAAACTGTTTTTT
TRBD1,TRBV14,.,TRBJ2-3,16,CASSQIRDRGQGTQYF,TGTGCCAGCAGCCAGATCCGGGACAGGGGGCAGGGGACGCAGTATTTT
.,TRBV19,.,TRBJ2-2,15,CASRPQSGFSGELFF,TGTGCCAGTAGGCCACAGTCGGGCTTCTCCGGGGAGCTGTTTTTT
.,TRBV19,.,TRBJ2-1,15,CASSIVGATYNEQFF,TGTGCCAGTAGTATAGTAGGCGCTACGTACAATGAGCAGTTCTTC
.,TRBV15,.,TRBJ2-2,16,CATSPVTLANTGELFF,TGTGCCACCAGCCCAGTGACCCTAGCGAACACCGGGGAGCTGTTTTTT
.,TRBV10-1,.,TRBJ2-3,15,CASSQGGPGTDTQYF,TGCGCCAGCAGTCAAGGAGGGCCCGGCACAGATACGCAGTATTTT
.,TRBV5-5,.,TRBJ1-2,15,CASSLAWQTPSGYTF,TGTGCCAGCAGCTTGGCCTGGCAAACCCCAAGCGGCTACACCTTC
.,TRBV15,.,TRBJ2-5,13,CATSRDYVETQYF,TGTGCCACCAGCAGAGATTATGTGGAGACCCAGTACTTC
.,TRBV6-1,.,TRBJ2-7,15,CASNGPGVDSYEQYF,TGTGCCAGCAATGGCCCGGGAGTCGATTCCTACGAGCAGTACTTC
.,TRBV28,.,TRBJ2-3,15,CASSPGGPSTDTQYF,TGTGCCAGCAGTCCCGGGGGGCCTAGCACAGATACGCAGTATTTT
TRBD2,TRBV7-2,once,TRBJ2-7,18,CASSTPGLAGGRAYEQYF,TGTGCCAGCAGCACTCCGGGACTAGCGGGAGGGCGGGCCTACGAGCAGTACTTC
.,TRBV5-6,once,TRBJ1-2,13,CASSPPGYYGYTF,TGTGCCAGCAGCCCTCCAGGTTACTATGGCTACACCTTC
TRBD1,TRBV28,.,TRBJ2-3,13,CASSSGQEDTQYF,TGTGCCAGCAGTTCGGGACAGGAGGATACGCAGTATTTT
.,TRBV29-1,.,TRBJ2-1,14,CSVGLTPWPNEQFF,TGCAGCGTTGGCCTCACCCCATGGCCCAATGAGCAGTTCTTC
TRBD2,TRBV10-1,.,TRBJ2-1,15,CASSEFSGRANEQFF,TGCGCCAGCAGTGAGTTCAGCGGGAGAGCCAATGAGCAGTTCTTC
.,TRBV10-3,.,TRBJ2-7,14,CAISEQLGSYEQYF,TGTGCCATCAGTGAACAGTTAGGTTCCTACGAGCAGTACTTC
.,TRBV19,once,TRBJ2-1,18,CASSITRAGQGRGGVQFF,TGTGCCAGTAGTATAACCCGCGCCGGACAGGGTAGGGGAGGGGTGCAGTTCTTC
TRBD2,TRBV5-4,.,TRBJ2-7,13,CASPHSGGYEQYF,TGTGCCAGCCCTCATAGCGGGGGATACGAGCAGTACTTC
.,TRBV7-2,.,TRBJ1-5,14,CASSSVNINQPQHF,TGTGCCAGCAGCTCGGTCAACATTAATCAGCCCCAGCATTTT
.,TRBV6-1,.,TRBJ2-1,15,CASSVDGFSYNEQFF,TGTGCCAGCAGTGTCGACGGGTTCTCCTACAATGAGCAGTTCTTC
.,TRBV18,.,TRBJ2-3,14,CASSPPSGTDTQYF,TGTGCCAGCTCACCACCGTCTGGGACAGATACGCAGTATTTT
.,TRBV4-1,.,TRBJ1-4,17,CASSQVAPGPGNEKLFF,TGCGCCAGCAGCCAAGTCGCTCCAGGGCCGGGTAATGAAAAACTGTTTTTT
.,TRBV5-4,.,TRBJ2-5,16,CASSLGTAVSVKTQYF,TGTGCCAGCAGCTTGGGCACGGCGGTGTCAGTAAAGACCCAGTACTTC
TRBD2,TRBV7-2,.,TRBJ2-5,15,CASSLVAGEGETQYF,TGTGCCAGCAGCTTAGTAGCGGGAGAGGGGGAGACCCAGTACTTC
.,TRBV14,.,TRBJ2-2,14,CASSIAPGTGELFF,TGTGCCAGCAGCATCGCCCCTGGGACCGGGGAGCTGTTTTTT
TRBD2,TRBV5-1,.,TRBJ2-1,17,CASSLPSSGSSYNEQFF,TGCGCCAGCAGCTTGCCATCTAGCGGAAGCTCCTACAATGAGCAGTTCTTC
TRBD2,TRBV18,.,TRBJ2-3,17,CASSPPGLAGGSDTQYF,TGTGCCAGCTCACCACCTGGACTAGCGGGAGGCTCAGATACGCAGTATTTT
.,TRBV23-1,.,TRBJ2-1,14,CASSRRLGYNEQFF,TGCGCCAGCAGTCGTAGACTAGGGTACAATGAGCAGTTCTTC
.,TRBV10-1,.,TRBJ2-7,12,CASSDNTYEQYF,TGCGCCAGCAGTGACAACACCTACGAGCAGTACTTC
.,TRBV5-4,.,TRBJ2-5,13,CASSRGSMETQYF,TGTGCCAGCAGCCGGGGCAGTATGGAGACCCAGTACTTC
.,TRBV28,.,TRBJ1-2,11,CASSDRTGYTF,TGTGCCAGCAGTGACAGGACGGGCTACACCTTC
.,TRBV10-1,once,TRBJ2-7,13,CASSADISYEQYF,TGCGCCAGCAGTGCTGACATTTCCTACGAGCAGTACTTC
.,TRBV28,.,TRBJ2-3,14,CASSAAGGTDTQYF,TGTGCCAGCAGTGCAGCAGGGGGGACAGATACGCAGTATTTT
.,TRBV4-1,.,TRBJ2-2,17,CASSQAPSGSNTGELFF,TGCGCCAGCAGCCAAGCGCCGTCGGGATCGAACACCGGGGAGCTGTTTTTT
TRBD2,TRBV9,.,TRBJ2-1,14,CASNRLAGDNEQFF,TGTGCCAGCAACCGACTAGCGGGAGACAATGAGCAGTTCTTC